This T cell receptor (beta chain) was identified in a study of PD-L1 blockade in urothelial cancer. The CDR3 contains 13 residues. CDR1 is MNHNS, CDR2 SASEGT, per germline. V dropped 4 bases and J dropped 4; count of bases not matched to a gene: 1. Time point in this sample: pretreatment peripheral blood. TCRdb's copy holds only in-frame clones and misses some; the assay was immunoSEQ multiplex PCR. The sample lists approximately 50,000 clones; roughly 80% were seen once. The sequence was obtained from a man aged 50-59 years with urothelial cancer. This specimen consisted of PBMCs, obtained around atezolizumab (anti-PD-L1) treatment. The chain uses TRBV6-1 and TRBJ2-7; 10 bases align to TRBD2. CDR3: CASSVTSGYEQYF. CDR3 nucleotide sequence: TGTGCCAGCAGTGTGACTAGCGGGTACGAGCAGTACTTC.